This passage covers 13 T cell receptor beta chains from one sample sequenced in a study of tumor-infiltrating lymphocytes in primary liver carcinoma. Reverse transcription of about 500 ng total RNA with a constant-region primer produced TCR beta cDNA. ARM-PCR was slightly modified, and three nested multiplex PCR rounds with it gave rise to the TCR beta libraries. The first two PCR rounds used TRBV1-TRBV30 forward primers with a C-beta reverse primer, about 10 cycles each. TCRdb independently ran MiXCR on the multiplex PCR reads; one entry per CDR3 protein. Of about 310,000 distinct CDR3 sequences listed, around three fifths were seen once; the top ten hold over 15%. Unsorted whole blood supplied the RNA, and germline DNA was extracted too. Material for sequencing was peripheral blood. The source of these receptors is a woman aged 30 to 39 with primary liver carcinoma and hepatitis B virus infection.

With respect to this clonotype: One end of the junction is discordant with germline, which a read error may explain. DNA for the CDR3: TGCGCCAGCAGCTTCAGCCCGGACAGGGGGGACTATAGCTACACCTTC. This encodes CASSFSPDRGDYSYTF. The V and J genes are TRBV5-1 and TRBJ1-2, with 10 bases identical to TRBD1. CDR3 length: 16 amino acids. CDR1 is SGHRS, CDR2 YFSETQ, per germline. Filled out from reference TRBV5-1 and TRBJ1-2, the complete variable domain reads KAGVTQTPRYLIKTRGQQVTLSCSPISGHRSVSWYQQTPGQGLQFLFEYFSETQRNKGNFPGRFSGRQFSNSRSEMNVSTLELGDSALYLCASSFSPDRGDYSYTFGSGTRLTVV.

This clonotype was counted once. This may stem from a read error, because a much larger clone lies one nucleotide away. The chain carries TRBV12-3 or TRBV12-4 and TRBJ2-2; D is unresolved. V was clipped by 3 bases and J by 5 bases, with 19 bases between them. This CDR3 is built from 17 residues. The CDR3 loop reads CASSFKGRAVVTGELFF. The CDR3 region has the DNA TGTGCCAGCAGTTTTAAGGGAAGGGCTGTGGTGACCGGGGAGCTGTTTTTT.

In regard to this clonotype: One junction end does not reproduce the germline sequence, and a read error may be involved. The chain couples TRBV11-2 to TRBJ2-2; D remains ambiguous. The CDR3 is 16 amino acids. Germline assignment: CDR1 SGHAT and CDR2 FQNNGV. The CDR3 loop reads CVSTKLDYRNTGELFF. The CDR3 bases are TGTGTCAGCACCAAATTAGATTATCGGAACACCGGGGAGCTGTTTTTT.

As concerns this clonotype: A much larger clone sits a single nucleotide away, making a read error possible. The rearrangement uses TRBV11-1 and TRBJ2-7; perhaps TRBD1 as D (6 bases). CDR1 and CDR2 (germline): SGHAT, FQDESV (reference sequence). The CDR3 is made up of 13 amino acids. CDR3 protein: CVSSTGIGYEQYF. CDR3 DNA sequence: TGTGTCAGCAGCACAGGGATCGGCTACGAGCAGTACTTC.

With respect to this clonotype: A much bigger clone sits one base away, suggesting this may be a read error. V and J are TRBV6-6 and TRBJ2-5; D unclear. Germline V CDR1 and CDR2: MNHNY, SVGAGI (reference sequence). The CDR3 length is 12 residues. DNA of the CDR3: TGTTCCATCGGCTTTAAACAAGAGACCCAGTACTTC. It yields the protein CSIGFKQETQYF.

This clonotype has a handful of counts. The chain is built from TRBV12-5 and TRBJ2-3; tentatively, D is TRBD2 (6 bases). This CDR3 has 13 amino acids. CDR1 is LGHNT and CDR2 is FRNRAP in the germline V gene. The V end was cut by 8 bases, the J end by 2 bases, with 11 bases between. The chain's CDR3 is CASQAGTTDTQYF. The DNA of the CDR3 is TGTGCTAGTCAGGCGGGGACCACAGATACGCAGTATTTT.

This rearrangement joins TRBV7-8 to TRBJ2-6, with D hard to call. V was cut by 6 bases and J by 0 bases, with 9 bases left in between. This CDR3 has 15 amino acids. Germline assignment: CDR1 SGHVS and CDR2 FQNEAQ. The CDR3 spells CASSQTRSGANVLTF. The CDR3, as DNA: TGTGCCAGCAGTCAGACCCGCTCTGGGGCCAACGTCCTGACTTTC.

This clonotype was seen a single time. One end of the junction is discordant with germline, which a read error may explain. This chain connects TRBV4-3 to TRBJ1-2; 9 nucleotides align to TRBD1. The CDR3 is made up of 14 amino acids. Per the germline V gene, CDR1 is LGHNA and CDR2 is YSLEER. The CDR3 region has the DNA TGCGCCAGCAGCCATGACAGGGGGAACTATGGCTACGCCTTC. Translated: CASSHDRGNYGYAF.

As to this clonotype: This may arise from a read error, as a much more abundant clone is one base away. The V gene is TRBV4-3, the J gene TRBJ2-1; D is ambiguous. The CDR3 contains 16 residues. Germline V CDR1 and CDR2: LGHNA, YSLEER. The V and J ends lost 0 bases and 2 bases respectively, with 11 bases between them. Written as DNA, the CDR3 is TGCGCCAGCAGCCAAGATGACCAACTGGCCTACAATGAGCAGTTCTTC. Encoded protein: CASSQDDQLAYNEQFF.

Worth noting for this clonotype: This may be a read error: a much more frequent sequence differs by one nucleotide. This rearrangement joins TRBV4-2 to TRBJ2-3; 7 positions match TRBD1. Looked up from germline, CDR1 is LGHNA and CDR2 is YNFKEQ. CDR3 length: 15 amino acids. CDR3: CAGSQAAGGADTQYF. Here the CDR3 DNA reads TGTGCCGGCAGCCAAGCGGCAGGGGGAGCAGATACGCAGTATTTT.

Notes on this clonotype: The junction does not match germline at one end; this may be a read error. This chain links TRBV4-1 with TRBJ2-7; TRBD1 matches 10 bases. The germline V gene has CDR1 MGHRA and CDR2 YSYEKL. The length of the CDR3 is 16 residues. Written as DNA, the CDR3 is TGCGCCAGTAGCCAAGATCCGACAGGGGGCATATACGGGCAGTACTTC. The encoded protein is CASSQDPTGGIYGQYF.

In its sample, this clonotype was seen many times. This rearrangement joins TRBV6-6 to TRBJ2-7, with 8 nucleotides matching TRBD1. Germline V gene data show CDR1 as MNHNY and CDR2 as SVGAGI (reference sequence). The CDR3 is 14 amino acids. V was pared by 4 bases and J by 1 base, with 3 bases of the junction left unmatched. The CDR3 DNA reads TGTGCCAGCAGTTCTACAGGGGGGTCCTACGAGCAGTACTTC. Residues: CASSSTGGSYEQYF.

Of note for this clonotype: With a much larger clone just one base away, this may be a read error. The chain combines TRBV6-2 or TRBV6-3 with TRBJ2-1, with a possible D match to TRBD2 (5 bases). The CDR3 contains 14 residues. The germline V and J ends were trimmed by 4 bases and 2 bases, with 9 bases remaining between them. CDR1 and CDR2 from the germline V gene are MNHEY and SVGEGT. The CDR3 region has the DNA TGTGCCAGCAGTTCTATCGGGACCTACAATGAGCAGTTCTTC. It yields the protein CASSSIGTYNEQFF.